This is a list of T cell receptor beta chains from one sample in a study of blood T cell repertoires in COVID-19. Sequencing was performed with immunoSEQ multiplex PCR; in TCRdb, only in-frame clones are kept and a portion is missing. The table shows 35,000 to 45,000 clones, with 70% to 90% occurring only once. The source material was peripheral blood. Receptors originate from a human donor in a cohort sampled during active COVID-19. Each CDR3 is given with its conserved first and last residue. A D gene is named only where the DNA matches it firmly.

TRBV5-1,NA,TRBJ1-2,CASTPGGIEYGYTF
TRBV19,NA,TRBJ1-3,CASSPRERNTIYF
TRBV9,NA,TRBJ1-6,CASSVDPGVNSPLHF
TRBV19,NA,TRBJ1-1,CASSIGGGLSELGEAFF
TRBV29-1,NA,TRBJ1-2,CSAGGADGYTF
TRBV9,TRBD2,TRBJ2-4,CASSVGTSGTLAKNIQYF
TRBV6-5,TRBD1,TRBJ1-6,CASSSDRGYSPLHF
TRBV19,NA,TRBJ2-5,CASSIQSVGGNVYQETQYF
TRBV11-2,TRBD1,TRBJ2-1,CASSPWDRGSRQQFF
TRBV6-1,NA,TRBJ1-4,CASSEARAATNEKLFF
TRBV2,NA,TRBJ2-2,CASTRRFAAGELFF
TRBV14,NA,TRBJ2-1,CASSPLAGDEQFF
TRBV6-5,NA,TRBJ2-7,CASTHRSGSSYEQYF
TRBV5-1,TRBD2,TRBJ2-1,CASSPQSGRADEQFF
TRBV13,NA,TRBJ2-1,CASSSTGLQYNEQFF
TRBV10-3,NA,TRBJ2-1,CASNGGKGEQFF
TRBV4-1,NA,TRBJ2-2,CASREDSGVNTGELFF
TRBV11-2,TRBD1,TRBJ1-3,CASSLDGPTGGSTIYF
TRBV6-2/TRBV6-3,TRBD2,TRBJ2-7,CASSEPLAGESEQYF
TRBV27,NA,TRBJ1-3,CASSSQGAGGNTIYF
TRBV20-1,NA,TRBJ1-5,CSASRGQSGQPQHF
TRBV7-9,TRBD2,TRBJ2-7,CASSFSASGSSYEQYF
TRBV30,NA,TRBJ1-5,CAWANHLGQPQHF
TRBV7-3,TRBD2,TRBJ2-1,CASSPGLAGGAYNEQFF
TRBV2,NA,TRBJ1-6,CASTGVLNSPLHF
TRBV2,NA,TRBJ1-4,CASSAQGRATNEKLFF
TRBV30,NA,TRBJ1-1,CAWSVNSWSEAFF
TRBV18,TRBD2,TRBJ2-1,CASSPGGSSYNEQFF
TRBV19,NA,TRBJ2-2,CASSINRDGELFF
TRBV5-1,NA,TRBJ1-6,CASSLGGISPLHF
TRBV30,NA,TRBJ2-7,CAWSAGSGIVYEQYF
TRBV3-1/TRBV3-2,NA,TRBJ1-1,CASSQEIVGPTEAFF
TRBV14,NA,TRBJ1-1,CASSQSVNTEAFF
TRBV5-1,TRBD2,TRBJ2-3,CASSLASGGADTQYF
TRBV7-8,TRBD1,TRBJ1-2,CASSLTGAIPGYTF
TRBV19,NA,TRBJ2-7,CASRETGNGPYEQYF
TRBV5-6,TRBD2,TRBJ2-1,CASSFGTSTANEQFF
TRBV4-1,NA,TRBJ1-4,CASSQDFGGNEKLFF
TRBV6-5,TRBD2,TRBJ2-3,CATLDGTSGADTQYF
TRBV9,NA,TRBJ1-6,CASSVGAASSYNSPLHF
TRBV2,TRBD2,TRBJ2-5,CASSEPGGETQYF